The subject of this entry is one T cell receptor beta chain. Other DNA sequences in this specimen translate into the identical CDR3. Using immunoSEQ multiplex PCR, the repertoire was profiled, and TCRdb retains in-frame clones only, with some absent. The sample includes under 120,000 clones, around 90% seen only once; the top ten take about 1.2%. The sample comes from a study of T cell responses to AZD1222 COVID-19 vaccine. Germline-derived CDR1 and CDR2 are GTSNPN and SVGIG (reference sequence). V shed 3 bases and J 0 bases; nucleotides not matched to a gene: 2. CDR3 length: 14 amino acids. This sequence was found in an adult in good health. The starting material was peripheral blood, obtained on day 0 of AZD1222 vaccination. This chain connects TRBV30 to TRBJ1-3; TRBD1 matches at 7 bases. CDR3 coding DNA: TGTGCCTGGAGCCGGGACAGCTCTGGAAACACCATATATTTT. Amino acids: CAWSRDSSGNTIYF.